These T cell receptor beta chains were read from a single sample in a study of blood T cell repertoires in COVID-19. TCRdb's copy holds only in-frame clones and misses some; the assay was immunoSEQ multiplex PCR. The sample lists roughly 100,000 clones, about 84% occurring once. Sequences were obtained from peripheral blood. These receptors originate from a woman aged 55-70 years with acute or convalescent COVID-19. Each CDR3 is given with its conserved first and last residue. The D gene is left open where the match is weak. Clone sizes are given selectively: once, few, many, or a class where the clone is expanded.

TRBD2	TRBV3-1/TRBV3-2	TRBJ2-2	.	CASSQDGTSGELFF	TGTGCCAGCAGCCAAGACGGGACTAGCGGGGAGCTGTTTTTT
TRBD1	TRBV4-1	TRBJ2-3	few	CASSGTGSTDTQYF	TGCGCCAGCAGCGGGACAGGGAGCACAGATACGCAGTATTTT
.	TRBV28	TRBJ1-4	.	CASNPGTVSSATNEKLFF	TGTGCCAGCAACCCGGGAACGGTATCTTCAGCAACTAATGAAAAACTGTTTTTT
TRBD1	TRBV28	TRBJ1-2	few	CASGVDRVYGYTF	TGTGCCAGCGGAGTGGACAGGGTCTATGGCTACACCTTC
TRBD2	TRBV2	TRBJ2-3	.	CASSTRTSGDLTSTDTQYF	TGTGCCAGCAGTACCCGGACTAGCGGGGACTTGACTAGCACAGATACGCAGTATTTT
TRBD2	TRBV3-1/TRBV3-2	TRBJ2-1	.	CASSQRTSGDYNEQFF	TGTGCCAGCAGCCAACGGACTAGCGGGGACTACAATGAGCAGTTCTTC
.	TRBV3-1/TRBV3-2	TRBJ2-7	.	CASSQVEDKQYF	TGTGCCAGCAGCCAAGTCGAGGACAAGCAGTACTTC
TRBD2	TRBV9	TRBJ2-1	.	CASSFTGGLNEQFF	TGTGCCAGCAGCTTCACGGGGGGGCTCAATGAGCAGTTCTTC
.	TRBV21-1	TRBJ2-3	.	CASSNVELRAPPDTQYF	TGTGCCAGCAGCAATGTGGAACTCAGGGCTCCCCCAGATACGCAGTATTTT
.	TRBV5-1	TRBJ1-2	few	CASSLVAGGDYGYTF	TGCGCCAGCAGCTTGGTTGCGGGGGGCGACTATGGCTACACCTTC
TRBD1	TRBV4-2	TRBJ1-4	.	CASTPSAAGGRATNEKLFF	TGTGCCAGCACCCCTTCAGCGGCAGGGGGAAGAGCAACTAATGAAAAACTGTTTTTT
.	TRBV21-1	TRBJ2-7	.	CASSKSRDYEQYF	TGTGCCAGCAGCAAATCTCGGGACTACGAGCAGTACTTC
.	TRBV28	TRBJ2-1	.	CASSPLAANYNEQFF	TGTGCCAGCAGTCCCCTGGCGGCTAACTACAATGAGCAGTTCTTC
.	TRBV14	TRBJ2-7	once	CASSQDRVKQYF	TGTGCCAGCAGCCAAGACAGGGTAAAGCAGTACTTC
TRBD2	TRBV11-2	TRBJ2-1	.	CASSLTGTRFGEQFF	TGTGCCAGCAGCTTGACCGGGACTAGATTCGGGGAGCAGTTCTTC
.	TRBV9	TRBJ1-2	.	CASSASNRGSHGYTF	TGTGCCAGCAGCGCCTCGAACCGGGGGAGCCATGGCTACACCTTC
TRBD1	TRBV7-6	TRBJ1-2	.	CASSFLSDRNYGYTF	TGTGCCAGCAGCTTTTTATCGGACAGGAACTATGGCTACACCTTC
TRBD1	TRBV18	TRBJ1-1	.	CASSPTRQGNTEAFF	TGTGCCAGCTCACCCACTCGACAGGGGAACACTGAAGCTTTCTTT
.	TRBV4-1	TRBJ1-1	.	CASRRGYMNTEAFF	TGCGCCAGCCGGCGGGGGTACATGAACACTGAAGCTTTCTTT
TRBD1	TRBV29-1	TRBJ1-1	few	CSVEDRTGWDTEAFF	TGCAGCGTTGAAGACAGGACAGGGTGGGACACTGAAGCTTTCTTT
.	TRBV5-1	TRBJ2-7	.	CASSNGGSWNEQYF	TGCGCCAGCAGCAATGGGGGGTCATGGAACGAGCAGTACTTC
.	TRBV18	TRBJ2-5	.	CASSPAGQETQYF	TGTGCCAGCTCACCTGCCGGCCAAGAGACCCAGTACTTC
.	TRBV20-1	TRBJ1-5	.	CSAGRDQPQHF	TGCAGTGCTGGGCGAGATCAGCCCCAGCATTTT
.	TRBV18	TRBJ2-7	.	CASSPPSNTYEQYF	TGTGCCAGCTCACCACCGTCTAATACCTACGAGCAGTACTTC
.	TRBV5-1	TRBJ1-2	.	CASSAREAGYGYTF	TGCGCCAGCAGCGCCAGGGAGGCTGGCTATGGCTACACCTTC
TRBD2	TRBV7-2	TRBJ2-1	.	CASSYSGGVYNEQFF	TGTGCCAGCAGTTATAGCGGGGGGGTATACAATGAGCAGTTCTTC
TRBD1	TRBV30	TRBJ1-2	.	CAWSVDRVSSTF	TGTGCCTGGAGTGTCGACAGGGTATCTTCGACCTTC
.	TRBV10-2	TRBJ2-7	once	CASSEIVGNEQYF	TGCGCCAGCAGTGAGATAGTCGGGAACGAGCAGTACTTC
.	TRBV2	TRBJ1-2	few	CASRTTGLNYGYTF	TGTGCCAGCAGGACAACAGGGCTAAATTATGGCTACACCTTC
TRBD1	TRBV5-5	TRBJ1-6	.	CASSGTALGDSPLHF	TGTGCCAGCAGCGGGACAGCCTTAGGGGATTCACCCCTCCACTTT
.	TRBV5-1	TRBJ2-3	.	CASSLDGTLGADTQYF	TGCGCCAGCAGCTTGGATGGGACTCTTGGAGCAGATACGCAGTATTTT
TRBD1	TRBV11-3	TRBJ2-1	many	CASSLETGGMAPEQFF	TGTGCCAGCAGCTTAGAGACAGGGGGAATGGCCCCCGAGCAGTTCTTC